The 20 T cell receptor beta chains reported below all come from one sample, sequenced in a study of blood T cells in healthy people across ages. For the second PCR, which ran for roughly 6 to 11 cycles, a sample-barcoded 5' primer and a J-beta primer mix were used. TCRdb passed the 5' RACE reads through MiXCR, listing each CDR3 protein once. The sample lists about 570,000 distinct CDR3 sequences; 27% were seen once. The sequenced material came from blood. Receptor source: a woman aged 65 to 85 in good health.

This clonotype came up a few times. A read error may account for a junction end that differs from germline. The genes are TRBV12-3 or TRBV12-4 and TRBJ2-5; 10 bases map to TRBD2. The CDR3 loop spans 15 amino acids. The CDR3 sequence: CTGFSGGPNQETQYF. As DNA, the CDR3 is TGCACCGGATTTAGCGGGGGGCCCAACCAAGAGACCCAGTACTTC.

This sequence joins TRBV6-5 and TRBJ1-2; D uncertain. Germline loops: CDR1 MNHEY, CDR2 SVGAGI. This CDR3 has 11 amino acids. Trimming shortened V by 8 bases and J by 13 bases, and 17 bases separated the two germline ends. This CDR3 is CASGGVGGLTF. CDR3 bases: TGTGCCAGCGGCGGCGTTGGTGGCCTCACCTTC.

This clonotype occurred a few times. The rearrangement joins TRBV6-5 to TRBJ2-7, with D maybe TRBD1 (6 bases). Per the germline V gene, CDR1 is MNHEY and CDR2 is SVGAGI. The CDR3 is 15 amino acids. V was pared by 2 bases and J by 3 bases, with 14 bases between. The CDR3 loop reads CASSYANTGIYEQYF. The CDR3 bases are TGTGCCAGCAGTTACGCGAATACAGGGATCTACGAGCAGTACTTC.

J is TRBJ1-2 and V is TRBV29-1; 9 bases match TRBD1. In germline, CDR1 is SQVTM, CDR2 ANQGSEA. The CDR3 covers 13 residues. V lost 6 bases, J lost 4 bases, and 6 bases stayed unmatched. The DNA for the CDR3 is TGCAGCGTCGAGGGACAGGGCCCCTATGGCTACACCTTC. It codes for CSVEGQGPYGYTF.

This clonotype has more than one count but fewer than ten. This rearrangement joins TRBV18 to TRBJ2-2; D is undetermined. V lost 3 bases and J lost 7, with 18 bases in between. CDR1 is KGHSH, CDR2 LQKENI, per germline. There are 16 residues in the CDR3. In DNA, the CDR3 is TGTGCCAGCTCACCCATTCAGACGTCGGGTGGCGGGGAGCTGTTTTTT. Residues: CASSPIQTSGGGELFF.

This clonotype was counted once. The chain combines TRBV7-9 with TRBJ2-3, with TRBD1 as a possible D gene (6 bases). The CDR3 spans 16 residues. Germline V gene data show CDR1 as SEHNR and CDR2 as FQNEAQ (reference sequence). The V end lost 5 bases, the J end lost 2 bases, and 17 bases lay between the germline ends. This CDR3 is CASSPPGAGTTDTQYF. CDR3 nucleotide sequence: TGTGCCAGCAGCCCACCAGGGGCTGGGACCACAGATACGCAGTATTTT.

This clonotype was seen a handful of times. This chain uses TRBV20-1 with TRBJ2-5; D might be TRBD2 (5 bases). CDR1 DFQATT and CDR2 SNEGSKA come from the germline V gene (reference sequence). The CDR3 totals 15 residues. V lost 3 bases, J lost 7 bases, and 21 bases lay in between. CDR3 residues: CSASDQRASIGTQYF. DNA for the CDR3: TGCAGTGCTAGTGATCAGAGGGCCTCGATTGGGACCCAGTACTTC.

CDR3 protein: CSVERGFGTDTQYF. The CDR3 DNA reads as TGCAGCGTTGAAAGAGGGTTCGGCACAGATACGCAGTATTTT. The chain is built from TRBV29-1 and TRBJ2-3; maybe TRBD2 (5 bases). Per germline, CDR1 SQVTM and CDR2 ANQGSEA. The CDR3 is 14 amino acids. V lost 2 bases and J lost 1, with 10 bases in between.

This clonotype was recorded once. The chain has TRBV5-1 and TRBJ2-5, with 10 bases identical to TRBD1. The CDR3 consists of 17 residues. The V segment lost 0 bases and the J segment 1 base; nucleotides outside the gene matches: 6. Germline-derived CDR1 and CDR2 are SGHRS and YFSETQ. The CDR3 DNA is TGCGCCAGCAGCTTGGTTTTCGGGACAGGGGCCCAAGAGACCCAGTACTTC. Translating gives CASSLVFGTGAQETQYF. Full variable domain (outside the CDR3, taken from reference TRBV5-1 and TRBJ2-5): KAGVTQTPRYLIKTRGQQVTLSCSPISGHRSVSWYQQTPGQGLQFLFEYFSETQRNKGNFPGRFSGRQFSNSRSEMNVSTLELGDSALYLCASSLVFGTGAQETQYFGPGTRLLVL.

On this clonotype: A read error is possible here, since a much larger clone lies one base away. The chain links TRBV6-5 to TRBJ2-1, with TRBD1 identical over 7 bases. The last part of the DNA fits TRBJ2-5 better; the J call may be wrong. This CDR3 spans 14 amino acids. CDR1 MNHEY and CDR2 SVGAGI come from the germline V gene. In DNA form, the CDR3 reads TGTGCCAGCAGTTGCGGCAGGGGGAGTGAGACCCAGTACTTC. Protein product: CASSCGRGSETQYF.

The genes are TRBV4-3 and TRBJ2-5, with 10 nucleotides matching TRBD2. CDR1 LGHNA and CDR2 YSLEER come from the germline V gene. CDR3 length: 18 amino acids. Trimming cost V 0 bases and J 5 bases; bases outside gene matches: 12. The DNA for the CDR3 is TGCGCCAGCAGCCAAGATCCCCCCAGCGGGGGGGCTTTCGAGACCCAGTACTTC. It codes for CASSQDPPSGGAFETQYF.

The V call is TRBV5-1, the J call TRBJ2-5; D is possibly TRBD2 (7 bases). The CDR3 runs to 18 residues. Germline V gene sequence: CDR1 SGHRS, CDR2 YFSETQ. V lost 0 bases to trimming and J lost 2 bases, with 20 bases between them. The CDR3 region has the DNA TGCGCCAGCAGCTTGGCCAATTTCAAGGGGAGGGGGCAAGAGACCCAGTACTTC. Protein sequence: CASSLANFKGRGQETQYF.

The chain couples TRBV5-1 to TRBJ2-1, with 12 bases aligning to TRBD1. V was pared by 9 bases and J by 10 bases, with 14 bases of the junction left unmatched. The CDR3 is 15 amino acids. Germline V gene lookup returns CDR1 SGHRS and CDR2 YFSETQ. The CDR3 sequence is CATTTPGQGAREQFF. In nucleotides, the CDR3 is TGCGCCACCACGACACCGGGACAGGGGGCACGAGAGCAGTTCTTC.

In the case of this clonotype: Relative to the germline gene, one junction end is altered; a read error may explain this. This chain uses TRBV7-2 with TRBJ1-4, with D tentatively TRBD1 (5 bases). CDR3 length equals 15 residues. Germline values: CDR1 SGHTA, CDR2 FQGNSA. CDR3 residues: CAGSSHAGPNEKLFF. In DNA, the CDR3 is TGTGCCGGCAGCTCGCACGCGGGACCAAATGAAAAACTGTTTTTT.

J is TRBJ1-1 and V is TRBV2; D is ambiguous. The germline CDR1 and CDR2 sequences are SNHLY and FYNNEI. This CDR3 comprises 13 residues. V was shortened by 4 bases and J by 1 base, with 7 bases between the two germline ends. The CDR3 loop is CASSGARNTEAFF. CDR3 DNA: TGTGCCAGCAGTGGGGCAAGGAACACTGAAGCTTTCTTT.

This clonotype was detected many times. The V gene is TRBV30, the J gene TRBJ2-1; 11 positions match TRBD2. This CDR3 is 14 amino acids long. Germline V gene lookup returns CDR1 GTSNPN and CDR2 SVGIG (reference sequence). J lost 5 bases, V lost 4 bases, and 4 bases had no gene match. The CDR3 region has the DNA TGTGCCTGGACTCGACTAGCGGGGAACAATGAGCAGTTCTTC. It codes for CAWTRLAGNNEQFF.

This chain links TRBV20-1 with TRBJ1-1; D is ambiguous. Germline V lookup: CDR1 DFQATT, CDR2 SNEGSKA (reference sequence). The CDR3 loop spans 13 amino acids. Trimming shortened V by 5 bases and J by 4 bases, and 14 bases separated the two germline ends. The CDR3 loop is CSAQTQWGTEAFF. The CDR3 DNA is TGCAGTGCTCAAACCCAGTGGGGCACTGAAGCTTTCTTT.

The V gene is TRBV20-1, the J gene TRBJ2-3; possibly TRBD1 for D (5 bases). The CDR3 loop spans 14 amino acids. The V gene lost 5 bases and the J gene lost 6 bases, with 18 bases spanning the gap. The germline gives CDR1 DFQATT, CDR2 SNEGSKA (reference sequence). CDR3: CSAFWGPPWDTQYF. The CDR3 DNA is TGCAGTGCTTTTTGGGGCCCCCCCTGGGATACGCAGTATTTT.

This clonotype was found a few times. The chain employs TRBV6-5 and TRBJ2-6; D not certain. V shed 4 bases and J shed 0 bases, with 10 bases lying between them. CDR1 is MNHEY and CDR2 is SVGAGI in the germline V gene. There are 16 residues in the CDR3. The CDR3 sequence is CASSSYSSSGANVLTF. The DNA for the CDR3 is TGTGCCAGCAGTTCTTACAGCTCCTCTGGGGCCAACGTCCTGACTTTC.

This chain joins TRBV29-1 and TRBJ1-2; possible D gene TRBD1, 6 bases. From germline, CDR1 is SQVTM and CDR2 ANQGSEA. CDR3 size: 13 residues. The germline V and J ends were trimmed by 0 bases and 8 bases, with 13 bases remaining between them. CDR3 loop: CSVEDQGFLGYTF. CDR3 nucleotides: TGCAGCGTTGAAGATCAGGGGTTCTTGGGCTACACCTTC.